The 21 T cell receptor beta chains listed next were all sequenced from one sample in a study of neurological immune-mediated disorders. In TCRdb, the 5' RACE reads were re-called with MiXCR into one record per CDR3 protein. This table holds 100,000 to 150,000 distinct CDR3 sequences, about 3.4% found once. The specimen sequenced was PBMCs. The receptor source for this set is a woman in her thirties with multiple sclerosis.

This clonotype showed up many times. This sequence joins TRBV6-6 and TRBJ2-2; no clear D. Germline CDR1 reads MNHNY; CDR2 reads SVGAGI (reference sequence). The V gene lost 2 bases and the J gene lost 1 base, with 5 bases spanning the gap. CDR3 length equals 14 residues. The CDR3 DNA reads TGTGCCAGCAGTTACATTGAGAACACCGGGGAGCTGTTTTTT. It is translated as CASSYIENTGELFF.

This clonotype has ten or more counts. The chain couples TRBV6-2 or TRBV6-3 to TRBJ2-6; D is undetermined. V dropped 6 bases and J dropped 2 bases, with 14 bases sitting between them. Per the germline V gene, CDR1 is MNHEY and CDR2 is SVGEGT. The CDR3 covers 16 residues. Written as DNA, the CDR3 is TGTGCCAGCAGAAGGACGGGTTCTCCTGGGGCCAACGTCCTGACTTTC. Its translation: CASRRTGSPGANVLTF.

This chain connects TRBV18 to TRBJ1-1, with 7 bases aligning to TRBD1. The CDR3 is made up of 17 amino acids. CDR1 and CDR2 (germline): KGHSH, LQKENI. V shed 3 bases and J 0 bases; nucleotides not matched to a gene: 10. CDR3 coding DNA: TGTGCCAGCTCACCGACCTCAGGAGGGGGCATGAACACTGAAGCTTTCTTT. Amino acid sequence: CASSPTSGGGMNTEAFF.

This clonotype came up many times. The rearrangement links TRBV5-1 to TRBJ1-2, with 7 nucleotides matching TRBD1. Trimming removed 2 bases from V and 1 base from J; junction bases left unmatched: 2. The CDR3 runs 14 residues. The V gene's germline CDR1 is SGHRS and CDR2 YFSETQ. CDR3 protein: CASSFDRVNYGYTF. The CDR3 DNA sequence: TGCGCCAGCAGCTTCGACAGGGTTAACTATGGCTACACCTTC. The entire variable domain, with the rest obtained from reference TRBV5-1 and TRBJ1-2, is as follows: KAGVTQTPRYLIKTRGQQVTLSCSPISGHRSVSWYQQTPGQGLQFLFEYFSETQRNKGNFPGRFSGRQFSNSRSEMNVSTLELGDSALYLCASSFDRVNYGYTFGSGTRLTVV.

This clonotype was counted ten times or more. The CDR3 nucleotides read TGTGCCAGCAGTCGACCGGGACAGGGTTTCGACAATGAGCAGTTCTTC. Its protein is CASSRPGQGFDNEQFF. The chain combines TRBV11-2 with TRBJ2-1; TRBD1 aligns across 9 bases. Per the germline V gene, CDR1 is SGHAT and CDR2 is FQNNGV. V shed 6 bases and J 5 bases; nucleotides not matched to a gene: 11. This CDR3 is built from 16 residues.

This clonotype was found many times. The CDR3 here is CASSPSRVDTEAFF. The CDR3, as DNA: TGTGCCAGCAGCCCGAGCAGGGTGGACACTGAAGCTTTCTTT. The genes are TRBV12-3 or TRBV12-4 and TRBJ1-1; a weak D match, TRBD1 (5 bases). The CDR3 is 14 residues long. The germline V and J ends were trimmed by 6 bases and 3 bases, with 14 bases remaining between them.

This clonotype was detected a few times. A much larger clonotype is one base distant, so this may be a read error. CDR3 bases: TGTGCCAGCAGCTTGCAGTTCTCTGGAAAAACCATATATTTT. Translating gives CASSLQFSGKTIYF. The chain employs TRBV5-6 and TRBJ1-3, with unresolved D. The CDR3 is made up of 14 amino acids. Per the germline V gene, CDR1 is SGHDT and CDR2 is YYEEEE. The whole variable domain, remainder taken from reference TRBV5-6 and TRBJ1-3, is DAGVTQSPTHLIKTRGQQVTLRCSPKSGHDTVSWYQQALGQGPQFIFQYYEEEERQRGNFPDRFSGHQFPNYSSELNVNALLLGDSALYLCASSLQFSGKTIYFGEGSWLTVV.

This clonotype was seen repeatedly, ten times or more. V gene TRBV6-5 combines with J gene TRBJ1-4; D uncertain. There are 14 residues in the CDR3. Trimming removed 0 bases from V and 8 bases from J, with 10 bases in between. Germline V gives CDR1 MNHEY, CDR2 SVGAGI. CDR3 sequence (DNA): TGTGCCAGCAGTTACTCGGTGATTCGAGAAAAACTGTTTTTT. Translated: CASSYSVIREKLFF.

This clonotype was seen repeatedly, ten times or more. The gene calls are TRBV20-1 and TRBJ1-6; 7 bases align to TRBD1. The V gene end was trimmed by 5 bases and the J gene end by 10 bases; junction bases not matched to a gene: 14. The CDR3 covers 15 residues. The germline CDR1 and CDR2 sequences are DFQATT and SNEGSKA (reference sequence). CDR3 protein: CSAAQGSRSESPLHF. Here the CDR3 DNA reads TGCAGTGCTGCACAGGGGTCGCGGAGCGAGTCACCCCTCCACTTT.

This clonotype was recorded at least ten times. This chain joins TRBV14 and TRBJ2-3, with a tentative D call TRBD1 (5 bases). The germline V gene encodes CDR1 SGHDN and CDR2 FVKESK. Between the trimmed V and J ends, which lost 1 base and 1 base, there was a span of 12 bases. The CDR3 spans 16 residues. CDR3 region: CASSQASGFRTDTQYF. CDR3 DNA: TGTGCCAGCAGCCAAGCCTCAGGGTTCCGCACAGATACGCAGTATTTT. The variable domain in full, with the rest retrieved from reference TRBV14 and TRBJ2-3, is EAGVTQFPSHSVIEKGQTVTLRCDPISGHDNLYWYRRVMGKEIKFLLHFVKESKQDESGMPNNRFLAERTGGTYSTLKVQPAELEDSGVYFCASSQASGFRTDTQYFGPGTRLTVL.

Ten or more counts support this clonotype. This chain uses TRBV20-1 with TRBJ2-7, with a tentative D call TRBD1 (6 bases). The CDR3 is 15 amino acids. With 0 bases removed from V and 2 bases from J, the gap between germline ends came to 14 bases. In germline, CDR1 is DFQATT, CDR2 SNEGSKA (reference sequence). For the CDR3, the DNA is TGCAGTGCTAGAGATCGAGGGACACCTACCTACGAGCAGTACTTC. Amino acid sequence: CSARDRGTPTYEQYF.

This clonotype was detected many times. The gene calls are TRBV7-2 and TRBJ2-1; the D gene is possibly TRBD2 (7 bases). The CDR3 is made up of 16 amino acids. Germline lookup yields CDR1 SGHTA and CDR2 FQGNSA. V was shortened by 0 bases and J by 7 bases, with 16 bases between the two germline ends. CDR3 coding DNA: TGTGCCAGCAGCTTAGCGCGGGGAGGGGGGACAAATGAGCAGTTCTTC. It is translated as CASSLARGGGTNEQFF. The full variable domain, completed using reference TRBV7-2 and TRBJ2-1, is GAGVSQSPSNKVTEKGKDVELRCDPISGHTALYWYRQSLGQGLEFLIYFQGNSAPDKSGLPSDRFSAERTGGSVSTLTIQRTQQEDSAVYLCASSLARGGGTNEQFFGPGTRLTVL.

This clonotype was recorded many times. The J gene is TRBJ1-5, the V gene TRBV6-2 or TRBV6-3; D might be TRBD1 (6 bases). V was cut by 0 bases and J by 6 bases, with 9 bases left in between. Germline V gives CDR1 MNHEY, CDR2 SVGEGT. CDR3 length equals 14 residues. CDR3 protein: CASSYSGAGQPQHF. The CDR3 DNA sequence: TGTGCCAGCAGTTACTCGGGGGCAGGTCAGCCCCAGCATTTT.

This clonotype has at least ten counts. CDR3 DNA sequence: TGTGCCAGCAGATTCCCACGGAGCACCGGGGAGCTGTTTTTT. It encodes CASRFPRSTGELFF. This chain uses TRBV7-9 with TRBJ2-2; D not resolved. The CDR3 is made up of 14 amino acids. The V gene lost 6 bases and the J gene lost 4 bases, with 12 bases spanning the gap. Germline lookup yields CDR1 SEHNR and CDR2 FQNEAQ (reference sequence).

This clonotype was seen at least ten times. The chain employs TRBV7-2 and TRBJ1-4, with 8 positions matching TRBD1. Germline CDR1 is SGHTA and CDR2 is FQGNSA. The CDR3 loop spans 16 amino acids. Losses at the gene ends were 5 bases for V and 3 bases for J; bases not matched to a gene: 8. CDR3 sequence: CASSVDRAPSNEKLFF. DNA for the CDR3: TGTGCCAGCAGCGTGGACAGGGCCCCTTCTAATGAAAAACTGTTTTTT.

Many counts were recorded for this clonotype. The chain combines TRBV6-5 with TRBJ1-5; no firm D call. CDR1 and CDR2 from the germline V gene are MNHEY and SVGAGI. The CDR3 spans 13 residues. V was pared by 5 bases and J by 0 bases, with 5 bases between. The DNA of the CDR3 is TGTGCCAGCAGTGCGGATAGCAATCAGCCCCAGCATTTT. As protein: CASSADSNQPQHF.

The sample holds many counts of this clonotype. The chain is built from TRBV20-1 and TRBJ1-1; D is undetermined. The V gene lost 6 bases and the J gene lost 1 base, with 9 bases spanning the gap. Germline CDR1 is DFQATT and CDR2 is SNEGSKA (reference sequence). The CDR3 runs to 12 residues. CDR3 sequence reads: CSARSWNTEAFF. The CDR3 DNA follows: TGCAGTGCCCGATCCTGGAACACTGAAGCTTTCTTT.

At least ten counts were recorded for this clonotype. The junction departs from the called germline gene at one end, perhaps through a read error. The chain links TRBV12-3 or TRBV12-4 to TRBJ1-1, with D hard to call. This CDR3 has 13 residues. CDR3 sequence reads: CASSLGRYTEAFF. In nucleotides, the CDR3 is TGTGCCAGCAGCTTAGGCCGTTACACTGAAGCTTTCTTT.

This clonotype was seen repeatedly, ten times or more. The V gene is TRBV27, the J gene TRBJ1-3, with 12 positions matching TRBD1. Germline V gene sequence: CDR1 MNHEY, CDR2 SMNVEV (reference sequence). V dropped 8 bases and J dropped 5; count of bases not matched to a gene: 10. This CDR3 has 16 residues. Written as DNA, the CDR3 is TGTGCCAGCTGTGAGTCCGGGACAGGGGGCCGAAACACCATATATTTT. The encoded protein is CASCESGTGGRNTIYF.

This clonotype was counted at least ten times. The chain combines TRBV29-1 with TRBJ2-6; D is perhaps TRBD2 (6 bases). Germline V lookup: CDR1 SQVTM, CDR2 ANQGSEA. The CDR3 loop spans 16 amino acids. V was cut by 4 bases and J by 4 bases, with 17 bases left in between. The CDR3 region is CSVVAAGSKGANVLTF. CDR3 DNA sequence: TGCAGCGTTGTAGCGGCAGGCTCGAAGGGGGCCAACGTCCTGACTTTC.

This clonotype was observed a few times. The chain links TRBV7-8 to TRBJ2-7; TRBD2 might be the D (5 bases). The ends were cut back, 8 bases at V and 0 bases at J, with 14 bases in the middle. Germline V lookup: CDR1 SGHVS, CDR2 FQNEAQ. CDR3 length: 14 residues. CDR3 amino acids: CASLRGHDSYEQYF. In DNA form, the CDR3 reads TGTGCCAGCCTAAGAGGGCACGACTCCTACGAGCAGTACTTC.